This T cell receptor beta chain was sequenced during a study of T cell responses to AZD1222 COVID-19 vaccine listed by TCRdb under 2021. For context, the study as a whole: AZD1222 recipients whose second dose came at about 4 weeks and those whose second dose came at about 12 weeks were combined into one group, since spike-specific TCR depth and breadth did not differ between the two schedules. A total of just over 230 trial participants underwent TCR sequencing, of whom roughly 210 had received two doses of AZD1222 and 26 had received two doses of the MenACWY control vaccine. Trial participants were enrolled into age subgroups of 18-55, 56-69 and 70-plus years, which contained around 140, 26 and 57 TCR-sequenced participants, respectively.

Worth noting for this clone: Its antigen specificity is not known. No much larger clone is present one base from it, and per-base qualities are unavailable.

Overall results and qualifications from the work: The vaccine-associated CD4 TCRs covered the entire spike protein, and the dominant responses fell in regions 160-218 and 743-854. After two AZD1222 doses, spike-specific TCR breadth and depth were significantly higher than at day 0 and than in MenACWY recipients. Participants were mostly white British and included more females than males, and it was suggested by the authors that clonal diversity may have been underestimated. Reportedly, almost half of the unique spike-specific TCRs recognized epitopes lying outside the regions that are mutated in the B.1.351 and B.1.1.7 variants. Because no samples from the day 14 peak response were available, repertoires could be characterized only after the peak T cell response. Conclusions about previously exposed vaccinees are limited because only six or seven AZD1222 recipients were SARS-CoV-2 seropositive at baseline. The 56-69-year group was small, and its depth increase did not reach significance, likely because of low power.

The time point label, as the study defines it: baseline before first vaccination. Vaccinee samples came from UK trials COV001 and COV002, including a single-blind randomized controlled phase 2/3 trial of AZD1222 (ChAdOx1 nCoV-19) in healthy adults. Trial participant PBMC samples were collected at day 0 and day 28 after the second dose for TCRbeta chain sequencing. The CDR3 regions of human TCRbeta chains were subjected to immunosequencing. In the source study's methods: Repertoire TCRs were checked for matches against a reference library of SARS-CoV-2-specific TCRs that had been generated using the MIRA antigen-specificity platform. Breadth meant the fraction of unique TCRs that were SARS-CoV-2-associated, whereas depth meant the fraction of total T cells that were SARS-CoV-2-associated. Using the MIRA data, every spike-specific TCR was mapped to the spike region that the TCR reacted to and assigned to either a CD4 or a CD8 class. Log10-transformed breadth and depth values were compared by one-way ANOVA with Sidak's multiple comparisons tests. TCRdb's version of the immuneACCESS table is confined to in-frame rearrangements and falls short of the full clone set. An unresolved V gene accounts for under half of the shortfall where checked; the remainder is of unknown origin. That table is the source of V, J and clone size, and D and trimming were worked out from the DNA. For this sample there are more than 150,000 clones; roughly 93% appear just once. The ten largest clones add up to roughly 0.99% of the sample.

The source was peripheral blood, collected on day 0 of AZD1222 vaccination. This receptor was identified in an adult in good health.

The CDR3 reads CASSLSLALYEQYF. The base sequence is TGTGCCAGCAGCTTGAGTCTAGCCCTATACGAGCAGTACTTC. The chain is made from TRBV5-6 and TRBJ2-7; TRBD2 is a possible D gene, resting on 5 matching bases. V is reduced by 1 base and J by 4 bases, leaving a spacing of 12 bases between them. The CDR1 and CDR2 encoded by the germline V gene are SGHDT and YYEEEE. The CDR3 runs 14 amino acids, cysteine and phenylalanine included. Of the read, only the CDR3 DNA is kept; its 42 bases are in frame from base 1.